This T cell receptor beta chain originates from a study of cytomegalovirus exposure and HLA in healthy donors. Study outcomes and limitations: Rates of TCR association differed by HLA locus in a later analysis, with DRB1 highest and HLA-C lowest. A later analysis linked a missense DCLRE1C variant to TCR beta V- and J-gene trimming.

Germline CDR1 SEHNR, CDR2 FQNEAQ (reference sequence). CDR3 length: 17 residues. The PCR contained 60 Vbeta and 13 Jbeta primers. TCRdb's copy holds only in-frame clones and misses some; the assay was immunoSEQ multiplex PCR. The sample consists of 120,000 to 150,000 clones, roughly 72% of them appearing once. About this clone: The target antigen is unknown. A read error may produce the germline difference seen at one junction end.

This rearrangement joins TRBV7-9 to TRBJ1-1, with a tentative D call TRBD1 (5 bases). Sequencing input: PBMCs. This TCR was recovered from a man aged 40-55 years in good health and CMV-seronegative. CDR3 in amino acids: CSSSLSVLAGRSTEAFF. CDR3 nucleotide sequence: TGTTCCAGCAGCTTATCGGTTCTAGCAGGGAGGAGCACTGAAGCTTTCTTT.